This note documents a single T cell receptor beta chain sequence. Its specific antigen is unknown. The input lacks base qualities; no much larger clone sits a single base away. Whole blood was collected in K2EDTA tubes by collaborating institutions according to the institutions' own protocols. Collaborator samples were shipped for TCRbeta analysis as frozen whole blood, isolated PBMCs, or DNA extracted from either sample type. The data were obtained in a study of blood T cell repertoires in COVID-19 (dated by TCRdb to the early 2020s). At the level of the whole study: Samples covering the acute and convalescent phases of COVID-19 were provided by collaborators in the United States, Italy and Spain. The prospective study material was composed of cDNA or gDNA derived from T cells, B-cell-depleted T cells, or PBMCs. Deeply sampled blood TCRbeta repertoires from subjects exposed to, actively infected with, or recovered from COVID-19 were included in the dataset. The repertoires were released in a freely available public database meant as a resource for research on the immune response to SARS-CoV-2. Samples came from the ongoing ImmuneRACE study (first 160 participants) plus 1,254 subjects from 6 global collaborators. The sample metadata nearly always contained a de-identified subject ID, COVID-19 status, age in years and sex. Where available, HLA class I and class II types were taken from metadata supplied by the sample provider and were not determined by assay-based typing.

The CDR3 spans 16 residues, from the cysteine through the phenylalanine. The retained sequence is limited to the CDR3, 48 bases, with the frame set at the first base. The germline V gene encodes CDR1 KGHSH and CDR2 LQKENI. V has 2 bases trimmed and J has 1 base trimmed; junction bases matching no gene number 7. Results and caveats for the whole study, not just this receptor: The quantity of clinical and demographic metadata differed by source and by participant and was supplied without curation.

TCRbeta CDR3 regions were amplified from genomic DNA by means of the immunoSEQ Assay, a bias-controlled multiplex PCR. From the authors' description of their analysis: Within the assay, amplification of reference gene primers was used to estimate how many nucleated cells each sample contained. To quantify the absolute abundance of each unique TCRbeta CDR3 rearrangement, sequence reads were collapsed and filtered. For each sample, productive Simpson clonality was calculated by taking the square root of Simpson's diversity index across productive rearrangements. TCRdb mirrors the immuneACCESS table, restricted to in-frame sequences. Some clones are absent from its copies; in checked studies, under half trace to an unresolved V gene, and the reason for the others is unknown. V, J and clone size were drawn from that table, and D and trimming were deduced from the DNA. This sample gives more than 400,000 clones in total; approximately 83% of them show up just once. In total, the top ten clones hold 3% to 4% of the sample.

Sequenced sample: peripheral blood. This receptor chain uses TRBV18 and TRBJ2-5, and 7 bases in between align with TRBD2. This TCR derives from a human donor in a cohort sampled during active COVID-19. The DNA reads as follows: TGTGCCAGCTCACCAGGGCTAGCGGCTTTCCAAGAGACCCAGTACTTC. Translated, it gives CASSPGLAAFQETQYF. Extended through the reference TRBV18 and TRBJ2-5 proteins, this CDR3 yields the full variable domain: NAGVMQNPRHLVRRRGQEARLRCSPMKGHSHVYWYRQLPEEGLKFMVYLQKENIIDESGMPKERFSAEFPKEGPSILRIQQVVRGDSAAYFCASSPGLAAFQETQYFGPGTRLLVL.